This T cell receptor beta chain is drawn from a study of T cells after yellow fever vaccination. Overall study findings and caveats: Abundant contaminating clonotypes from the bulk population could appear in FACS-sorted repertoires. Almost all vaccine-responding clonotypes escaped detection in sorted memory subsets on day 0. The booster saw the reappearance of most primary-vaccination clones (roughly 96% CD4, about 90% CD8).

The study made its TCR cDNA through 5'RACE template switching. That step introduced a universal primer site along with UMIs. Each CDR3 protein gets one entry after TCRdb re-called the 5' RACE reads with MiXCR. The sample yields more than 20,000 distinct CDR3 sequences, roughly 5.5% seen once. This clonotype was picked up many times. In germline, CDR1 is LGHNA, CDR2 YNFKEQ. The CDR3 length is 18 residues. V dropped 5 bases and J dropped 0; count of bases not matched to a gene: 7. The TCR was taken from a man aged 18 to 30 who received the YFV17D yellow fever vaccine. The chain uses TRBV4-2 and TRBJ1-6; 10 bases line up with TRBD1. The sample was PBMCs, either bulk or a sorted T-cell subset (CD4+, CD8+, memory, or dextramer-sorted; not recorded which), taken roughly 45 days after the first yellow fever vaccination. The CDR3 DNA reads TGTGCCAGCAGCAAAATAGACAGGGGGCACTCCTATAATTCACCCCTCCACTTT. Its protein is CASSKIDRGHSYNSPLHF.